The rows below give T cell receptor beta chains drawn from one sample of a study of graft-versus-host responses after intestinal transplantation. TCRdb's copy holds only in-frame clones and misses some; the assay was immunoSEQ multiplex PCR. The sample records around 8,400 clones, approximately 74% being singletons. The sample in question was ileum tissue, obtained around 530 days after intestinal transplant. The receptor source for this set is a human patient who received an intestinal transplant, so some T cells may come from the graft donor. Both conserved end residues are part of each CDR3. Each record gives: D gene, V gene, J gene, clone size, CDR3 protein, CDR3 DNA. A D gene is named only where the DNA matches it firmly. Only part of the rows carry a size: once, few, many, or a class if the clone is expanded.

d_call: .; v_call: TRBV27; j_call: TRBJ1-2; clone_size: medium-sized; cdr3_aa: CASSFDRNYGYTF; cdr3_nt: TGTGCCAGCAGTTTCGACAGGAACTATGGCTACACCTTC
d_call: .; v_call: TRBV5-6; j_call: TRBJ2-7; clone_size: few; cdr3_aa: CASSLVGQRQGEQYF; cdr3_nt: TGTGCCAGCAGCTTGGTTGGTCAGAGACAAGGCGAGCAGTACTTC
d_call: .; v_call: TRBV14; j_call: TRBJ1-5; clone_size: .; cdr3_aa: CASSHFYSNQPQHF; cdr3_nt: TGTGCCAGCAGCCATTTTTATAGCAATCAGCCCCAGCATTTT
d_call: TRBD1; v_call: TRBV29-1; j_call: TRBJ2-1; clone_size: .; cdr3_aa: CSAQRQGDEQFF; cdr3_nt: TGCAGCGCCCAAAGACAGGGGGACGAGCAGTTCTTC
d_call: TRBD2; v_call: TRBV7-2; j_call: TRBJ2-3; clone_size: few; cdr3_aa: CASRDSGTRGGADTQYF; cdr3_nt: TGTGCCAGCAGGGATTCCGGGACTAGAGGGGGGGCAGATACGCAGTATTTT
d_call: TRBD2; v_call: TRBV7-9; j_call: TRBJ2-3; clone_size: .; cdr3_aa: CASSLDLGGRRDTQYF; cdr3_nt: TGTGCCAGCAGCTTAGATTTGGGAGGGAGACGGGATACGCAGTATTTT
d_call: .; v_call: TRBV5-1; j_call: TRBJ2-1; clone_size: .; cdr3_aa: CASSPAVGAQYNEQFF; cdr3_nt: TGCGCCAGCAGCCCCGCGGTGGGGGCGCAATACAATGAGCAGTTCTTC
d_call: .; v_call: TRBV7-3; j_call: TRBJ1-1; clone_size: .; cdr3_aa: CASSLYRENTEAFF; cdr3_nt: TGTGCCAGCAGCTTGTACAGGGAGAACACTGAAGCTTTCTTT
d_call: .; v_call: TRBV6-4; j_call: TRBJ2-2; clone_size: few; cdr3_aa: CASSGQAGVRTGELFF; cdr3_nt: TGTGCCAGCAGTGGACAGGCAGGGGTGAGGACCGGGGAGCTGTTTTTT
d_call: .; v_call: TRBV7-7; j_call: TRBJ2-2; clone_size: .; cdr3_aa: CASSLAYGSNTGELFF; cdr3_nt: TGTGCCAGCAGCTTAGCGTACGGGTCGAACACCGGGGAGCTGTTTTTT
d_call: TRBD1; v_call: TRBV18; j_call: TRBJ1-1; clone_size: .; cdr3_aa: CASSRDREVPFSRAFF; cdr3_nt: TGTGCCAGCTCCCGGGACAGGGAGGTGCCTTTTAGTCGGGCTTTCTTT
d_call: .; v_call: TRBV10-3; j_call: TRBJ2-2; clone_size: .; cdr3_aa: CAISERTDFTGELFF; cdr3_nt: TGTGCCATCAGTGAGCGGACAGATTTTACCGGGGAGCTGTTTTTT
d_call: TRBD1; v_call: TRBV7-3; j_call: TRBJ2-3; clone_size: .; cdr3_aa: CASSSSGTGTDTQYF; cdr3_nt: TGTGCCAGCAGCTCCTCCGGGACAGGCACAGATACGCAGTATTTT
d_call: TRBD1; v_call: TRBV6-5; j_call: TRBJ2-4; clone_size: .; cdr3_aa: CASRTGVAKNIQYF; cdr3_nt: TGTGCCAGCAGGACAGGGGTCGCCAAAAACATTCAGTACTTC
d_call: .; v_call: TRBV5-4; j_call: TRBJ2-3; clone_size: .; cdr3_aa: CASTFDSITDTQYF; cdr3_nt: TGTGCCAGCACCTTCGACAGCATCACAGATACGCAGTATTTT
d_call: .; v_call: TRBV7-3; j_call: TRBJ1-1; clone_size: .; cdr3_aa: CASSLTPLAEAFF; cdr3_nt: TGTGCCAGCAGTTTGACCCCCCTCGCTGAAGCTTTCTTT
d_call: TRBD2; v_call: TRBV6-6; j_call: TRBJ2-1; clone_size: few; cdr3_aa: CASSYTGTSGYNEQFF; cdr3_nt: TGTGCCAGCAGTTACACCGGGACTAGCGGGTACAATGAGCAGTTCTTC
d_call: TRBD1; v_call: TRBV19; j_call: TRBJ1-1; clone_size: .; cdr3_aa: CASSPRDRQNTEAFF; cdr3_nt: TGTGCCAGTAGTCCCAGGGACAGGCAGAACACTGAGGCTTTCTTT
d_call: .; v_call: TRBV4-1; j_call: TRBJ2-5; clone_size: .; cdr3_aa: CASSPQGAAETQYF; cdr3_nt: TGCGCCAGCAGCCCCCAAGGGGCAGCGGAGACCCAGTACTTC
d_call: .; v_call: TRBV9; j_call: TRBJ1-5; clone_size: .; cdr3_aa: CASSARLTNQPQHF; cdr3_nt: TGTGCCAGCAGCGCCCGACTTACCAATCAGCCCCAGCATTTT
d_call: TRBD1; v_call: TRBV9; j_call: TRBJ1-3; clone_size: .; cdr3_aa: CASSARTGDRGNTIYF; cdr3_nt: TGTGCCAGCAGCGCAAGGACAGGGGATCGTGGAAACACCATATATTTT
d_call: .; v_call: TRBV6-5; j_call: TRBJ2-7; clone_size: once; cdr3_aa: CASFGPRSYEQYF; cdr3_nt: TGTGCCAGCTTCGGACCTCGCTCCTACGAGCAGTACTTC
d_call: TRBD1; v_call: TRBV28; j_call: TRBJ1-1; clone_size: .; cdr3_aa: CASSPLLRTGGFWGTEAFF; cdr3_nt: TGTGCCAGCAGTCCCCTTTTAAGGACAGGGGGATTTTGGGGCACTGAAGCTTTCTTT
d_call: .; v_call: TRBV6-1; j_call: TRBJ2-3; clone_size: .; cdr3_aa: CASQPGPRGTDTQYF; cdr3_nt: TGTGCCAGCCAACCGGGACCTCGGGGCACAGATACGCAGTATTTT
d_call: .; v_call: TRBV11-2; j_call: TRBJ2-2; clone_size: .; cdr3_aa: CASSLAYGSNTGELFF; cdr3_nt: TGTGCCAGCAGCTTAGCGTACGGGTCGAACACCGGGGAGCTGTTTTTT
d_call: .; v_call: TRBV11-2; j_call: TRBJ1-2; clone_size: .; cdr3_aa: CASSLAPLGYGYTF; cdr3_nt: TGTGCCAGCAGCTTAGCCCCCCTGGGGTATGGCTACACCTTC
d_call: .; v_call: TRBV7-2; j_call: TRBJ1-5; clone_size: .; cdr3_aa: CASSPTHKQPQHF; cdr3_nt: TGTGCCAGCAGCCCGACCCATAAGCAGCCCCAGCATTTT
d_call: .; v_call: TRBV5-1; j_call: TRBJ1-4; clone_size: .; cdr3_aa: CASIPSGVKANEKLFF; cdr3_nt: TGCGCCAGCATCCCATCGGGTGTGAAGGCTAATGAAAAACTGTTTTTT
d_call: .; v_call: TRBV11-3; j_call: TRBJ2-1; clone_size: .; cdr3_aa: CASSLVDNEQFF; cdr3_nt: TGTGCCAGCAGCTTGGTAGACAATGAGCAGTTCTTC
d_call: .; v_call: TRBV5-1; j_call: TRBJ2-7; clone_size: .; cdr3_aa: CASSLDLSSSYEQYF; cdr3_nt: TGCGCCAGCAGCTTAGACCTCTCGAGCTCCTACGAGCAGTACTTC
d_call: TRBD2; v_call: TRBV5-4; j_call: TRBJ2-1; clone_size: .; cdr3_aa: CASSLMLAANEQFF; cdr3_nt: TGTGCCAGCAGCTTGATGCTAGCGGCGAATGAGCAGTTCTTC
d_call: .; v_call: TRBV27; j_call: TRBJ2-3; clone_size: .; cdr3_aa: CATHRGGTDTQYF; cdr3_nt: TGTGCCACCCACAGAGGGGGCACAGATACGCAGTATTTT
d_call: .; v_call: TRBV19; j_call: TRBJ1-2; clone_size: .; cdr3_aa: CASSITNYGYTF; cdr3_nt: TGTGCCAGTAGTATCACTAACTATGGCTACACCTTC
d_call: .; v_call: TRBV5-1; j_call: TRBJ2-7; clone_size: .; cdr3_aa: CASSSHLQGVEQYF; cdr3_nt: TGCGCCAGCAGCTCACACCTACAGGGAGTCGAGCAGTACTTC
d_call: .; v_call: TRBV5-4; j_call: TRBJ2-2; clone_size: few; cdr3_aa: CASSPVGVDTGELFF; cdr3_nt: TGTGCCAGCAGCCCCGTTGGGGTCGACACCGGGGAGCTGTTTTTT
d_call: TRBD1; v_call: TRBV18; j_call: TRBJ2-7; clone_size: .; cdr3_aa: CASSPYPSGQGREQYF; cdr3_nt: TGTGCCAGCTCACCCTATCCCAGCGGACAGGGCCGCGAGCAGTACTTC
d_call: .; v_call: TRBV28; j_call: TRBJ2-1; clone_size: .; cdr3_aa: CASSLIGSGWNEQFF; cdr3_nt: TGTGCCAGCAGTTTAATCGGGAGCGGTTGGAATGAGCAGTTCTTC
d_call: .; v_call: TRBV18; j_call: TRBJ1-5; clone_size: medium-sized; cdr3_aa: CASSPGQGNQPQHF; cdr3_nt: TGTGCCAGCTCACCAGGGCAGGGCAATCAGCCCCAGCATTTT
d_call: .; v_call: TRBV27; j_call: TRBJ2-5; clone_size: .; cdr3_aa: CASSSLYQETQYF; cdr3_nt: TGTGCCAGCAGTTCCCTGTACCAAGAGACCCAGTACTTC
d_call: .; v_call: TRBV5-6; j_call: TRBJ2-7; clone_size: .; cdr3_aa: CASSLVMGSSSYEQYF; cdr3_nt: TGTGCCAGCAGCTTGGTGATGGGGAGCAGCTCCTACGAGCAGTACTTC
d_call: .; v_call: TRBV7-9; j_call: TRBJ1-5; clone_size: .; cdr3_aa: CASSLLSVSNQPQHF; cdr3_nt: TGTGCCAGCAGCTTGCTGTCAGTTAGCAATCAGCCCCAGCATTTT
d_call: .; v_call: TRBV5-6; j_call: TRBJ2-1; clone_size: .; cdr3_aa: CASRPDSFSYNEQFF; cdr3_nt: TGTGCCAGCAGACCCGACTCATTCTCCTACAATGAGCAGTTCTTC
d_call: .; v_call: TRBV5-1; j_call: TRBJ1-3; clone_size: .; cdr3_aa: CASTQDWGPGNTIYF; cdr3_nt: TGCGCCAGCACCCAAGATTGGGGGCCTGGAAACACCATATATTTT
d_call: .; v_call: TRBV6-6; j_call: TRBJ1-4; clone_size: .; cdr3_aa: CASSYSGQGYEKLFF; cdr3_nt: TGTGCCAGCAGTTACTCGGGGCAGGGTTATGAAAAACTGTTTTTT
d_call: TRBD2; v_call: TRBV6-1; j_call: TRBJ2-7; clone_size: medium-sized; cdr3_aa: CASSGRTSGSNYEQYF; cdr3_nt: TGTGCCAGCAGTGGGAGGACTAGCGGGAGTAACTACGAGCAGTACTTC
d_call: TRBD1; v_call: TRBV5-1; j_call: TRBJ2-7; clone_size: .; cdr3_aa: CASSPGQGALYEQYF; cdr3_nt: TGCGCCAGCAGCCCGGGACAGGGGGCCCTCTACGAGCAGTACTTC
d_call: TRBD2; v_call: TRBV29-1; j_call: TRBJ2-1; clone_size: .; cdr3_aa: CSDLGGASGRAYNEQFF; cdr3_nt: TGCAGCGACCTCGGTGGCGCTAGCGGGAGGGCCTACAATGAGCAGTTCTTC
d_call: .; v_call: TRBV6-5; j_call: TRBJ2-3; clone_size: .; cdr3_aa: CASRYLDTQYF; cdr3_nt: TGTGCCAGCAGATACTTAGATACGCAGTATTTT